This TCR beta chain was captured in a study of blood T cells in healthy people across ages. Study context: Template switching picked up about one barcoded beta molecule for each two T cells.

Broader study findings: Strong correlation linked observed beta diversity and percent naive T cells. Relative to aged donors, long-lived donors carried more naive CD4+ cells and displayed higher diversity.

Comments on this clonotype: The antigen is not known.

Next came a second PCR, run for roughly 6 to 11 cycles, which used a sample-barcoded 5' primer along with a J-beta primer mix. Every sample returned 2.5 million or more CDR3-containing paired-end reads. TCRdb re-called the 5' RACE reads with MiXCR, one entry per CDR3 protein. Among fewer than 700,000 distinct CDR3 sequences listed, around 48% were seen once. Material: blood. This receptor was taken from a man older than 75 in good health.

CDR3 sequence: CASSRPPGTNTEAFF. The CDR3 DNA reads TGTGCCAGCAGCCGACCGCCCGGAACGAACACTGAAGCTTTCTTT. The chain couples TRBV6-5 to TRBJ1-1; no clear D. From germline, CDR1 is MNHEY and CDR2 SVGAGI. Trimming stripped 6 bases from V and 1 base from J, with 15 bases between. The CDR3 totals 15 residues.